Included here is one T cell receptor beta chain sequence, with context. The sample belongs to a study of blood T cell repertoires in COVID-19. Whole-study context: Whether acute or convalescent, the COVID-19 samples came from the United States, Italy and Spain. In each case, the material was cDNA or gDNA derived from T cells, B-cell-depleted T cells, or PBMCs.

In the original processing: Nucleated cell counts were estimated from reference gene primer amplification. The method was immunoSEQ multiplex PCR; TCRdb's version includes in-frame clones alone and lacks a portion of them. V, J and clone size are those of that table, while D and trimming were read from the DNA. The sample lists 80,000 to 95,000 clones, 86% occurring once. The CDR3 totals 17 residues. Germline V lookup: CDR1 SEHNR, CDR2 FQNEAQ (reference sequence). With 1 base clipped from V and 3 bases from J, the junction kept 8 bases outside the gene matches. This receptor was obtained from a woman older than 75 in a cohort sampled during active or convalescent COVID-19. Sequenced material: peripheral blood. This chain joins TRBV7-9 and TRBJ2-2; 7 bases align to TRBD2. The DNA for the CDR3 is TGTGCCAGCAGCTTAGGGTCAGCTAGCGGCTACACCGGGGAGCTGTTTTTT. Its translation: CASSLGSASGYTGELFF.